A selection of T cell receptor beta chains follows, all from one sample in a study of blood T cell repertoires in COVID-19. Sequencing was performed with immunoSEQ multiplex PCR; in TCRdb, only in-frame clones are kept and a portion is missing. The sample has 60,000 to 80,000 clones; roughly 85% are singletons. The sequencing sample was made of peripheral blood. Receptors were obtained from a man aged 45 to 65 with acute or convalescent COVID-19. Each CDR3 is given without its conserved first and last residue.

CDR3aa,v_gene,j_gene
ASSQEATGGNNEKLF,TRBV4-1,TRBJ1-4
SVSFKGTQGGYT,TRBV29-1,TRBJ1-2
ASSQPTGGSYNSPLH,TRBV4-1,TRBJ1-6
ASSPSTTPMNEQF,TRBV7-7,TRBJ2-1
ASSLGTGSATGELF,TRBV5-6,TRBJ2-2
ASSLGQGVAETQY,TRBV11-3,TRBJ2-5
ASSSPSGTSGGGTEQF,TRBV28,TRBJ2-1
ASSPSPDYGYT,TRBV5-1,TRBJ1-2
ASSQGTGANSGANVLT,TRBV7-6,TRBJ2-6
ASSLADTQY,TRBV4-1,TRBJ2-3
ASSETYMGGTGAYEQY,TRBV6-1,TRBJ2-7
ASRLGGTYNEQF,TRBV25-1,TRBJ2-1
ATSERTDQPQH,TRBV24-1,TRBJ1-5
ASRGGGDEKLF,TRBV28,TRBJ1-4
SVSGGETQY,TRBV29-1,TRBJ2-5
ASSLSKPSNEKLF,TRBV5-1,TRBJ1-4
ASREGNQETQY,TRBV11-2,TRBJ2-5
ASSLGSGSGNTGELF,TRBV11-2,TRBJ2-2
ASSELGSNDAGELF,TRBV10-2,TRBJ2-2
ASSTGTDGNTIY,TRBV5-1,TRBJ1-3
ASSTGLYEQY,TRBV28,TRBJ2-7
ASSLGVAGVTDTQY,TRBV7-2,TRBJ2-3
ASSSSRGLDEQF,TRBV11-2,TRBJ2-1
ASSQGNYNSPLH,TRBV5-1,TRBJ1-6
ASSLGSSTDTQY,TRBV7-9,TRBJ2-3
ASNSLGGNTEAF,TRBV19,TRBJ1-1
ASSQDNTDTQY,TRBV4-2,TRBJ2-3
ASSLKGASPYNEQF,TRBV7-3,TRBJ2-1
ASSQEEGRGYGYT,TRBV7-9,TRBJ1-2
AISDVGMNTEAF,TRBV10-3,TRBJ1-1
ASWGGGTLEAF,TRBV5-1,TRBJ1-1
ASSLGKTLNTEAF,TRBV13,TRBJ1-1
ASSEAGGMNTEAF,TRBV10-1,TRBJ1-1
ASSLRQSGYT,TRBV7-8,TRBJ1-2
ASSADEGGTGELF,TRBV9,TRBJ2-2
ASSSGGGELF,TRBV7-3,TRBJ2-2
ASSYGGLETQY,TRBV6-6,TRBJ2-5
ASSLVEGLGQGTQY,TRBV11-2,TRBJ2-5
AWRGGQGGSPLH,TRBV30,TRBJ1-6
ASSLVWTSGGLSYEQY,TRBV27,TRBJ2-7
ASSSRRSIAGGPFNEQF,TRBV7-2,TRBJ2-1
ATSRDRRVGNEQF,TRBV15,TRBJ2-1
ASSVDSRNTEAF,TRBV5-1,TRBJ1-1
ASSQAFPVQGIYGYT,TRBV4-1,TRBJ1-2
ASSLDLGGGEVDTQY,TRBV11-2,TRBJ2-3
ASSLTGTGDHEQY,TRBV28,TRBJ2-7
ASRISGNNNEQF,TRBV5-6,TRBJ2-1